Listed below are T cell receptor beta chains from one sample, sequenced in a study of T cells in localized non-small cell lung cancer. The assay was immunoSEQ multiplex PCR, and TCRdb's table has in-frame clones only and misses some. The profile shows roughly 48,000 clones, 70% to 80% of them singletons. Sequences were derived from peripheral blood, sampled before any cancer treatment. These receptor sequences come from a man aged 40 to 75 with stage I squamous cell lung carcinoma. Each CDR3 is given with its conserved first and last residue. Fields, in order: V gene, D gene, clone size, J gene, CDR3 protein, CDR3 DNA. A D gene is named only where the DNA matches it firmly. The size entry is marked missing in some rows and otherwise reads once, few, many or a size class.

v_call: TRBV6-6; d_call: -; clone_size: -; j_call: TRBJ2-1; cdr3_aa: CASSYQLGNNEQFF; cdr3_nt: TGTGCCAGCAGTTACCAACTAGGAAACAATGAGCAGTTCTTC
v_call: TRBV20-1; d_call: -; clone_size: -; j_call: TRBJ2-3; cdr3_aa: CSAKSSDTQYF; cdr3_nt: TGCAGTGCTAAAAGTTCAGATACGCAGTATTTT
v_call: TRBV7-6; d_call: -; clone_size: -; j_call: TRBJ1-4; cdr3_aa: CASSLKAGYGEKLFF; cdr3_nt: TGTGCCAGCAGCTTAAAGGCTGGGTATGGAGAAAAACTGTTTTTT
v_call: TRBV28; d_call: TRBD1; clone_size: -; j_call: TRBJ2-5; cdr3_aa: CASSSPTGAGKTQYF; cdr3_nt: TGTGCCAGCAGTTCACCGACAGGGGCGGGGAAGACCCAGTACTTC
v_call: TRBV6-5; d_call: TRBD1; clone_size: -; j_call: TRBJ1-5; cdr3_aa: CASSYYGTGFNQPQHF; cdr3_nt: TGTGCCAGCAGTTACTACGGGACAGGGTTCAATCAGCCCCAGCATTTT
v_call: TRBV19; d_call: -; clone_size: -; j_call: TRBJ2-7; cdr3_aa: CASSIDQGGEQYF; cdr3_nt: TGTGCCAGTAGTATAGATCAGGGTGGCGAGCAGTACTTC
v_call: TRBV5-1; d_call: TRBD1; clone_size: -; j_call: TRBJ2-5; cdr3_aa: CASSFAGGPETQYF; cdr3_nt: TGCGCCAGCAGCTTTGCAGGGGGCCCAGAGACCCAGTACTTC
v_call: TRBV19; d_call: -; clone_size: few; j_call: TRBJ1-1; cdr3_aa: CASSIRPRGGTEAFF; cdr3_nt: TGTGCCAGTAGTATTCGGCCCAGGGGTGGGACTGAAGCTTTCTTT
v_call: TRBV6-1; d_call: -; clone_size: -; j_call: TRBJ1-4; cdr3_aa: CASSEMNLRAEKLFF; cdr3_nt: TGTGCCAGCAGTGAAATGAACCTGCGGGCTGAAAAACTGTTTTTT
v_call: TRBV27; d_call: TRBD1; clone_size: -; j_call: TRBJ1-1; cdr3_aa: CASSPGDSYFTEAFF; cdr3_nt: TGTGCCAGCAGCCCGGGGGACAGTTATTTCACTGAAGCTTTCTTT
v_call: TRBV11-3; d_call: -; clone_size: -; j_call: TRBJ2-2; cdr3_aa: CASSLVIAGELFF; cdr3_nt: TGTGCCAGCAGCTTAGTAATCGCCGGGGAGCTGTTTTTT
v_call: TRBV29-1; d_call: TRBD1; clone_size: many; j_call: TRBJ1-2; cdr3_aa: CSVGTGESGYTF; cdr3_nt: TGCAGCGTTGGGACAGGGGAGTCTGGCTACACCTTC
v_call: TRBV30; d_call: -; clone_size: -; j_call: TRBJ1-1; cdr3_aa: CAWRDSVLAAEAFF; cdr3_nt: TGTGCCTGGAGGGACTCCGTGCTGGCGGCCGAAGCTTTCTTT
v_call: TRBV30; d_call: -; clone_size: once; j_call: TRBJ1-5; cdr3_aa: CAWSVSRGKQPQHF; cdr3_nt: TGTGCCTGGAGTGTGAGCCGGGGTAAACAGCCCCAGCATTTT
v_call: TRBV7-2; d_call: TRBD1; clone_size: -; j_call: TRBJ1-1; cdr3_aa: CASRRGQGNTEAFF; cdr3_nt: TGTGCCAGCAGACGGGGACAGGGGAACACTGAAGCTTTCTTT
v_call: TRBV7-9; d_call: TRBD1; clone_size: -; j_call: TRBJ1-6; cdr3_aa: CASSSGTGGTRMAPLHF; cdr3_nt: TGTGCCAGCAGTTCCGGGACAGGGGGCACGAGGATGGCACCCCTCCACTTT
v_call: TRBV7-9; d_call: -; clone_size: -; j_call: TRBJ2-6; cdr3_aa: CASSRNPTGVLSGANVLTF; cdr3_nt: TGTGCCAGCAGTCGCAATCCGACAGGAGTCCTCTCTGGGGCCAACGTCCTGACTTTC
v_call: TRBV28; d_call: -; clone_size: -; j_call: TRBJ1-5; cdr3_aa: CASSPVSRQPQHF; cdr3_nt: TGTGCCAGCAGTCCGGTTTCGCGTCAGCCCCAGCATTTT
v_call: TRBV30; d_call: -; clone_size: -; j_call: TRBJ2-1; cdr3_aa: CAWRVGFFHSNEQFF; cdr3_nt: TGTGCCTGGAGGGTCGGGTTCTTTCACTCCAATGAGCAGTTCTTC
v_call: TRBV2; d_call: TRBD1; clone_size: -; j_call: TRBJ2-2; cdr3_aa: CASSAPDRGRDTGELFF; cdr3_nt: TGTGCCAGCAGCGCCCCTGACAGGGGGCGGGACACCGGGGAGCTGTTTTTT
v_call: TRBV7-3; d_call: -; clone_size: -; j_call: TRBJ2-7; cdr3_aa: CASSRNPENYEQYF; cdr3_nt: TGTGCCAGCAGCCGAAACCCGGAAAACTACGAGCAGTACTTC
v_call: TRBV7-2; d_call: -; clone_size: -; j_call: TRBJ2-7; cdr3_aa: CASSLGSYEQYF; cdr3_nt: TGTGCCAGCAGCTTAGGTTCCTACGAGCAGTACTTC
v_call: TRBV5-5; d_call: -; clone_size: medium-sized; j_call: TRBJ2-2; cdr3_aa: CASSPGTTIPTGELFF; cdr3_nt: TGTGCCAGCAGCCCCGGGACAACGATCCCCACCGGGGAGCTGTTTTTT
v_call: TRBV5-4; d_call: -; clone_size: -; j_call: TRBJ1-4; cdr3_aa: CASSLEGRVGEKLFF; cdr3_nt: TGTGCCAGCAGCTTGGAGGGCAGGGTGGGTGAAAAACTGTTTTTT
v_call: TRBV28; d_call: TRBD1; clone_size: -; j_call: TRBJ2-6; cdr3_aa: CASRQGAGANVLTF; cdr3_nt: TGTGCCAGTAGACAGGGGGCTGGGGCCAACGTCCTGACTTTC
v_call: TRBV19; d_call: -; clone_size: -; j_call: TRBJ2-6; cdr3_aa: CASKPKTGTSGANVLTF; cdr3_nt: TGTGCCAGTAAGCCGAAGACAGGAACCTCTGGGGCCAACGTCCTGACTTTC
v_call: TRBV6-5; d_call: -; clone_size: -; j_call: TRBJ2-3; cdr3_aa: CASRKGTVSDTQYF; cdr3_nt: TGTGCCAGCAGAAAAGGGACCGTCTCAGATACGCAGTATTTT
v_call: TRBV28; d_call: -; clone_size: few; j_call: TRBJ1-2; cdr3_aa: CASSLPQGAYGYTF; cdr3_nt: TGTGCCAGCAGTCTCCCCCAGGGTGCCTATGGCTACACCTTC
v_call: TRBV5-6; d_call: -; clone_size: -; j_call: TRBJ1-2; cdr3_aa: CASSYVGQNYGYTF; cdr3_nt: TGTGCCAGCAGCTACGTAGGACAGAATTATGGCTACACCTTC
v_call: TRBV7-2; d_call: -; clone_size: -; j_call: TRBJ1-5; cdr3_aa: CASRRDLGSNQPQHF; cdr3_nt: TGTGCCAGCCGACGGGACCTCGGGAGCAATCAGCCCCAGCATTTT
v_call: TRBV28; d_call: -; clone_size: -; j_call: TRBJ2-5; cdr3_aa: CASSLWVQAQETQYF; cdr3_nt: TGTGCCAGCAGTTTATGGGTACAGGCCCAAGAGACCCAGTACTTC
v_call: TRBV5-1; d_call: -; clone_size: -; j_call: TRBJ2-3; cdr3_aa: CASSTGSTDTQYF; cdr3_nt: TGCGCCAGCAGCACGGGGAGCACAGATACGCAGTATTTT
v_call: TRBV6-5; d_call: -; clone_size: -; j_call: TRBJ2-2; cdr3_aa: CASSYQGGGFTGELFF; cdr3_nt: TGTGCCAGCAGTTACCAAGGGGGGGGTTTCACCGGGGAGCTGTTTTTT
v_call: TRBV5-8; d_call: TRBD1; clone_size: -; j_call: TRBJ2-7; cdr3_aa: CASRTDRAGYEQYF; cdr3_nt: TGTGCCAGCAGGACGGACAGGGCGGGCTACGAGCAGTACTTC
v_call: TRBV28; d_call: -; clone_size: many; j_call: TRBJ1-1; cdr3_aa: CASTLGGVQAFF; cdr3_nt: TGTGCCAGCACATTGGGAGGGGTTCAGGCTTTCTTT
v_call: TRBV11-2; d_call: -; clone_size: -; j_call: TRBJ1-2; cdr3_aa: CASSLLGLSKGGYTF; cdr3_nt: TGTGCCAGCAGCTTATTAGGTTTGTCAAAGGGAGGCTACACCTTC
v_call: TRBV27; d_call: -; clone_size: -; j_call: TRBJ2-3; cdr3_aa: CASCRGLGELADTQYF; cdr3_nt: TGTGCCTCTTGCCGGGGTCTCGGGGAGCTAGCAGATACGCAGTATTTT
v_call: TRBV14; d_call: -; clone_size: -; j_call: TRBJ2-2; cdr3_aa: CASSPRGAGELFF; cdr3_nt: TGTGCCAGCAGCCCCAGAGGTGCCGGGGAGCTGTTTTTT
v_call: TRBV7-8; d_call: TRBD1; clone_size: -; j_call: TRBJ1-6; cdr3_aa: CASSLFGTGGSPLHF; cdr3_nt: TGTGCCAGCAGCTTATTCGGGACAGGGGGTTCACCCCTCCACTTT
v_call: TRBV5-1; d_call: -; clone_size: once; j_call: TRBJ2-5; cdr3_aa: CASGVGDNVGTQYF; cdr3_nt: TGCGCCAGCGGAGTGGGGGACAACGTTGGTACCCAGTACTTC
v_call: TRBV9; d_call: TRBD1; clone_size: -; j_call: TRBJ1-6; cdr3_aa: CASGKGGLDNSPLHF; cdr3_nt: TGTGCCAGCGGAAAAGGGGGCCTTGATAATTCACCCCTCCACTTT
v_call: TRBV4-3; d_call: -; clone_size: -; j_call: TRBJ1-3; cdr3_aa: CASSQDRSSGNTIYF; cdr3_nt: TGCGCCAGCAGCCAAGATCGAAGCTCTGGAAACACCATATATTTT
v_call: TRBV18; d_call: -; clone_size: -; j_call: TRBJ2-7; cdr3_aa: CASSPPMGEQYF; cdr3_nt: TGTGCCAGCTCACCACCGATGGGCGAGCAGTACTTC
v_call: TRBV6-5; d_call: TRBD1; clone_size: once; j_call: TRBJ2-7; cdr3_aa: CASTGQVNSYEQYF; cdr3_nt: TGTGCCAGCACCGGACAGGTGAACTCCTACGAGCAGTACTTC
v_call: TRBV7-3; d_call: TRBD1; clone_size: -; j_call: TRBJ1-6; cdr3_aa: CASSPRDRGLSPLHF; cdr3_nt: TGTGCCAGCAGCCCGCGGGACAGGGGGCTCTCACCCCTCCACTTT
v_call: TRBV6-1; d_call: -; clone_size: many; j_call: TRBJ1-3; cdr3_aa: CASIGQPSGNTIYF; cdr3_nt: TGTGCCAGCATTGGGCAGCCCTCTGGAAACACCATATATTTT
v_call: TRBV7-2; d_call: TRBD1; clone_size: -; j_call: TRBJ1-6; cdr3_aa: CASSVTGGSSYNSPLHF; cdr3_nt: TGTGCCAGCAGCGTCACAGGGGGCAGCTCCTATAATTCACCCCTCCACTTT
v_call: TRBV18; d_call: TRBD1; clone_size: -; j_call: TRBJ2-2; cdr3_aa: CASSPNRGPWGTGELFF; cdr3_nt: TGTGCCAGCTCACCGAACAGGGGGCCCTGGGGCACCGGGGAGCTGTTTTTT
v_call: TRBV2; d_call: TRBD2; clone_size: -; j_call: TRBJ2-7; cdr3_aa: CAGSGGSSYEQYF; cdr3_nt: TGTGCCGGTTCGGGGGGGAGCTCCTACGAGCAGTACTTC
v_call: TRBV9; d_call: -; clone_size: -; j_call: TRBJ2-3; cdr3_aa: CASSVEGGASDTQYF; cdr3_nt: TGTGCCAGCAGCGTAGAAGGGGGGGCCTCAGATACGCAGTATTTT
v_call: TRBV5-6; d_call: -; clone_size: -; j_call: TRBJ2-6; cdr3_aa: CASTIELVVGANVLTF; cdr3_nt: TGTGCCAGCACCATCGAGCTCGTGGTTGGGGCCAACGTCCTGACTTTC
v_call: TRBV2; d_call: TRBD2; clone_size: -; j_call: TRBJ2-2; cdr3_aa: CASHWTSGGTGELFF; cdr3_nt: TGTGCCAGCCACTGGACTAGCGGGGGCACCGGGGAGCTGTTTTTT